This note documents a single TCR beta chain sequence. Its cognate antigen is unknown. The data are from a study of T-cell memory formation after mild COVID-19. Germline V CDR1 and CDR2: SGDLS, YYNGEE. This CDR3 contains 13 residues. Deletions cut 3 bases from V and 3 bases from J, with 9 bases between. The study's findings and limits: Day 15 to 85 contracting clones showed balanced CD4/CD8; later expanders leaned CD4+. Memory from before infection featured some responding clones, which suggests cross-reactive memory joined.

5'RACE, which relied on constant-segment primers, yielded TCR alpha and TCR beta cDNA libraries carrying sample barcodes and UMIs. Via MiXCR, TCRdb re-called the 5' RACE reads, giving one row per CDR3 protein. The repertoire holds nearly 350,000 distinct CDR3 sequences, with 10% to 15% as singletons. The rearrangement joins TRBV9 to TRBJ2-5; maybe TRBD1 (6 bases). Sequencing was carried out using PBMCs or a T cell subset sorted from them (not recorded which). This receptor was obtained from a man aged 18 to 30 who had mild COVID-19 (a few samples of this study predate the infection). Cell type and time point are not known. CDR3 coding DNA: TGTGCCAGCAGCGCCGGACAGAAAGAGACCCAGTACTTC. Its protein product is CASSAGQKETQYF.